This T cell receptor beta chain was obtained from a study of T cell responses to AZD1222 COVID-19 vaccine. Profiled with immunoSEQ multiplex PCR; TCRdb holds only in-frame clones, not every one. The data show approximately 100,000 clones, roughly 86% seen once. About this clone: Its cognate antigen is unknown.

Study conclusions and caveats: Distributed over spike, vaccine-associated CD4 TCRs predominated at 160-218 and 743-854. No day 14 peak samples; only post-peak repertoires were characterized. Clonal diversity was possibly underestimated; the donors were predominantly white British and more often female. Spike-specific TCR depth and breadth grew after two AZD1222 doses.

From germline, CDR1 is SGHTS and CDR2 YDEGEE. The CDR3 extends over 14 amino acids. The trim removed 2 bases at V and 1 base at J, leaving 1 base unmatched. The TCR was taken from an adult in good health. The chain carries TRBV5-8 and TRBJ1-1, with 8 bases identical to TRBD1. The sequencing here drew on peripheral blood, taken on day 0 of MenACWY control vaccination. The CDR3 DNA sequence: TGTGCCAGCAGCTTTCAGGGGGCGAACACTGAAGCTTTCTTT. Translated: CASSFQGANTEAFF.